Below are 31 T cell receptor beta chains sequenced from a single sample in a study of T-cell reconstitution after alpha-beta-depleted transplantation in children. Preparation of the TCRbeta library was carried out with unique molecular identifiers. TCRdb fed the PCR reads into MiXCR, producing one record per CDR3 protein. In the table there are 400,000 to 450,000 distinct CDR3 sequences, roughly 43% of which are singletons. The material was PBMCs, obtained before TCRalphabeta/CD19-depleted stem cell transplant. The source is a girl aged 2 to 9 with aplastic anemia, due to receive a stem cell transplant.

The table lists this clonotype with a few counts. The chain couples TRBV27 to TRBJ2-5; D is uncertain. Deletions cut 4 bases from V and 5 bases from J, with 17 bases between. There are 15 residues in the CDR3. Germline CDR1 is MNHEY and CDR2 is SMNVEV (reference sequence). The CDR3 DNA is TGTGCCAGCAGTTCTCCGGAAGCATTGGGGGAGACCCAGTACTTC. Translated: CASSSPEALGETQYF.

In its sample, this clonotype was seen many times. The V call is TRBV9, the J call TRBJ2-7, with TRBD2 matching over 7 bases. This CDR3 is built from 14 residues. Germline loops: CDR1 SGDLS, CDR2 YYNGEE. Losses at the gene ends were 0 bases for V and 2 bases for J; bases not matched to a gene: 2. The CDR3 bases are TGTGCCAGCAGCGTAGTGGGGACTACCTACGAGCAGTACTTC. It is translated as CASSVVGTTYEQYF.

The chain joins TRBV7-9 to TRBJ2-7; 11 nucleotides agree with TRBD1. The CDR3 spans 14 residues. CDR1 and CDR2 (germline): SEHNR, FQNEAQ (reference sequence). V lost 8 bases to trimming and J lost 3 bases; unmatched junction nucleotides: 6. CDR3: CASERGQGDYEQYF. In nucleotides, the CDR3 is TGTGCCAGCGAACGGGGACAGGGGGACTACGAGCAGTACTTC.

This clonotype has at least ten counts. The J gene is TRBJ2-7, the V gene TRBV20-1; D is possibly TRBD1 or TRBD2 (6 bases each). There are 14 residues in the CDR3. V was trimmed by 6 bases and J by 5 bases, leaving 20 bases between them. Germline V lookup: CDR1 DFQATT, CDR2 SNEGSKA (reference sequence). The CDR3 sequence: CSARIQGGPNEQYF. The CDR3 nucleotides read TGCAGTGCCCGAATACAGGGAGGCCCGAACGAGCAGTACTTC.

There are a few counts of this clonotype. The chain links TRBV2 to TRBJ2-5; 7 bases match TRBD2. Germline-derived CDR1 and CDR2 are SNHLY and FYNNEI. V trimming: 0 bases; J trimming: 4 bases; junction bases outside the gene matches: 2. The CDR3 has 14 residues. The CDR3 region has the DNA TGTGCCAGCAGTGAAGCCCCTAGCGGAGAGACCCAGTACTTC. Translating it yields CASSEAPSGETQYF.

This clonotype was found many times. The V call is TRBV5-1, the J call TRBJ2-2; unclear D gene. V gave up 3 bases and J gave up 13 bases, with 19 bases separating them. In germline, CDR1 is SGHRS, CDR2 YFSETQ. The CDR3 loop spans 14 amino acids. CDR3 residues: CASSSSGPAGRLFF. CDR3 sequence (DNA): TGCGCCAGCAGCTCTTCAGGCCCCGCTGGAAGGCTGTTTTTT. The variable domain in full, completed from reference TRBV5-1 and TRBJ2-2, reads KAGVTQTPRYLIKTRGQQVTLSCSPISGHRSVSWYQQTPGQGLQFLFEYFSETQRNKGNFPGRFSGRQFSNSRSEMNVSTLELGDSALYLCASSSSGPAGRLFFGEGSRLTVL.

The chain employs TRBV20-1 and TRBJ2-1; TRBD2 aligns across 9 bases. Trimming removed 7 bases from V and 7 bases from J; junction bases left unmatched: 14. Germline V gives CDR1 DFQATT, CDR2 SNEGSKA (reference sequence). This CDR3 comprises 15 residues. DNA for the CDR3: TGCAGTGAGGTTGTTAGCGGGAGAAAGTCGAATGAGCAGTTCTTC. This translates into CSEVVSGRKSNEQFF.

This chain links TRBV11-2 with TRBJ2-7; 7 nucleotides align to TRBD2. The CDR3 is made up of 11 amino acids. CDR1 and CDR2 (germline): SGHAT, FQNNGV. CDR3: CAAGRENEQYF. The CDR3 coding sequence is TGTGCGGCGGGGAGGGAGAACGAGCAGTACTTC.

The J gene is TRBJ2-1, the V gene TRBV23-1; TRBD2 agrees at 10 bases. TRBV23-1 carries the ORF label, with uncertain function. V dropped 4 bases and J dropped 2; count of bases not matched to a gene: 8. CDR3 length equals 17 residues. The CDR3 sequence: CASSRQRGGLAYNEQFF. CDR3 in DNA: TGCGCCAGCAGTCGCCAGCGGGGGGGCCTGGCCTACAATGAGCAGTTCTTC.

The genes are TRBV20-1 and TRBJ1-2, with D possibly being TRBD1 (6 bases). CDR3 size: 12 residues. Trimming took 3 bases from V and 5 from J, leaving 10 bases between them. Germline CDR1 reads DFQATT; CDR2 reads SNEGSKA (reference sequence). DNA of the CDR3: TGCAGTGCTAGTACAGGGCGGTATGGCTACACCTTC. This sequence encodes CSASTGRYGYTF.

The chain recombines TRBV5-1 with TRBJ2-7; the match to TRBD1 covers 11 bases. After removal of 0 bases from V and 5 bases from J, the junction contained 4 bases not matched to a gene. Germline CDR1 and CDR2: SGHRS and YFSETQ. The length of the CDR3 is 15 residues. Written as DNA, the CDR3 is TGCGCCAGCAGCTTGGAGGGACAGGGGGTTAACGAGCAGTACTTC. Protein sequence: CASSLEGQGVNEQYF.

The chain couples TRBV20-1 to TRBJ2-3; D is undetermined. CDR1 and CDR2 (germline): DFQATT, SNEGSKA (reference sequence). This CDR3 has 13 amino acids. V lost 1 base and J 3 bases, leaving 8 bases between the germline ends. This CDR3 reads CSARARVTDTQYF. CDR3 in DNA: TGCAGTGCTAGAGCCCGGGTAACAGATACGCAGTATTTT.

The chain couples TRBV4-2 to TRBJ1-3; D possibly corresponds to TRBD1 (6 bases). Trimming removed 7 bases at V and 0 bases at J, with 13 bases between. In germline, CDR1 is LGHNA, CDR2 YNFKEQ. The CDR3 totals 15 residues. The CDR3 nucleotides read TGTGCCAGCAACCTACAGGGTTACTCTGGAAACACCATATATTTT. Amino acids: CASNLQGYSGNTIYF.

This clonotype appeared many times. The V gene is TRBV5-1, the J gene TRBJ2-3; D call uncertain. V shed 0 bases and J shed 2 bases, with 7 bases lying between them. CDR1 and CDR2 (germline): SGHRS, YFSETQ. The CDR3 runs 14 residues. Here the CDR3 reads CASSLEVLTDTQYF. Here the CDR3 DNA reads TGCGCCAGCAGCTTGGAGGTCCTCACAGATACGCAGTATTTT.

This clonotype has at least ten counts. The CDR3: CSASYFLTDTQYF. The CDR3 DNA sequence: TGCAGTGCTAGCTACTTTCTCACAGATACGCAGTATTTT. The chain recombines TRBV20-1 with TRBJ2-3; D uncertain. Deletions cut 3 bases from V and 2 bases from J, with 9 bases between. This CDR3 spans 13 amino acids. CDR1 and CDR2 from the germline V gene are DFQATT and SNEGSKA (reference sequence).

The chain has TRBV5-1 and TRBJ2-1; D call uncertain. Germline CDR1 SGHRS, CDR2 YFSETQ. V dropped 4 bases and J dropped 12 bases, with 14 bases sitting between them. The CDR3 totals 12 residues. CDR3 nucleotides: TGCGCCAGCAGCCTAGAAAGGGCTATGCAGTTCTTC. Translation gives CASSLERAMQFF.

This clonotype appeared a few times. The rearrangement joins TRBV20-1 to TRBJ2-7, with a possible D match to TRBD2 (7 bases). Trimming removed 0 bases at V and 7 bases at J, with 13 bases between. Germline V gene data show CDR1 as DFQATT and CDR2 as SNEGSKA (reference sequence). There are 13 residues in the CDR3. The CDR3 DNA reads TGCAGTGCTAGAGACGGGGGGCTGGCTGAGCAGTACTTC. It yields the protein CSARDGGLAEQYF.

This clonotype was detected only a few times. The chain employs TRBV15 and TRBJ2-2; D is perhaps TRBD1 (6 bases). From germline, CDR1 is LNHNV and CDR2 YYDKDF (reference sequence). This CDR3 contains 16 residues. Trimming left V 1 base short and J 0 bases short, with 9 bases between. Here the CDR3 reads CATSRAGQPNTGELFF. In DNA, the CDR3 is TGTGCCACCAGCAGAGCAGGACAGCCGAACACCGGGGAGCTGTTTTTT.

This clonotype has only a few counts. The chain has TRBV20-1 and TRBJ2-5; 9 nucleotides align to TRBD2. The CDR3 consists of 12 residues. Germline V gene sequence: CDR1 DFQATT, CDR2 SNEGSKA (reference sequence). Trimming at V came to 5 bases and at J to 3 bases, leaving 1 base not matched to a gene. The CDR3 DNA is TGCAGTGCTGAGCGGGAGGAAGAGACCCAGTACTTC. This encodes CSAEREEETQYF.

This clonotype was observed many times. The chain combines TRBV20-1 with TRBJ1-5; D not certain. Trimming removed 3 bases at V and 1 base at J, with 10 bases between. CDR1 DFQATT and CDR2 SNEGSKA come from the germline V gene (reference sequence). This CDR3 region has 14 residues. The CDR3 bases are TGCAGTGCTAGGAGGGAGACAAGCAATCAGCCCCAGCATTTT. It translates to CSARRETSNQPQHF.

This clonotype was seen repeatedly, ten times or more. The rearrangement joins TRBV20-1 to TRBJ2-7; TRBD1 agrees at 8 bases. Trimming took 1 base from V and 4 from J; bases not matched to a gene: 3. Germline V gives CDR1 DFQATT, CDR2 SNEGSKA (reference sequence). The CDR3 runs 13 residues. CDR3 in DNA: TGCAGTGCTAGAGCAGGGGGCGAGTACGAGCAGTACTTC. As protein: CSARAGGEYEQYF.

This chain uses TRBV7-2 with TRBJ2-5; 10 bases align to TRBD1. V lost 4 bases to trimming and J lost 2 bases; unmatched junction nucleotides: 1. This CDR3 region has 14 residues. Per the germline V gene, CDR1 is SGHTA and CDR2 is FQGNSA. The DNA of the CDR3 is TGTGCCAGCAGCTCGGACAGGGGGCAAGAGACCCAGTACTTC. It codes for CASSSDRGQETQYF.

A few counts support this clonotype. The genes are TRBV12-3 or TRBV12-4 and TRBJ2-4, with D perhaps matching TRBD1 (6 bases). The CDR3 consists of 16 residues. Trimming pared 5 bases from V and 0 bases from J, leaving 14 bases between. As DNA, the CDR3 is TGTGCCAGCAGTCTTAGACAGGCCTTAGCCAAAAACATTCAGTACTTC. It yields the protein CASSLRQALAKNIQYF.

This chain links TRBV29-1 with TRBJ1-4; D perhaps matches TRBD1 (6 bases). From germline, CDR1 is SQVTM and CDR2 ANQGSEA. Trimming shortened V by 0 bases and J by 8 bases, and 13 bases separated the two germline ends. The CDR3 spans 14 residues. CDR3 region: CSVEERGSGEKLFF. Written as DNA, the CDR3 is TGCAGCGTTGAAGAAAGGGGGAGCGGCGAAAAACTGTTTTTT.

This clonotype was seen a handful of times. The chain uses TRBV30 and TRBJ2-7; D is perhaps TRBD1 or TRBD2 (5 bases each). CDR3 length: 15 residues. Germline V lookup: CDR1 GTSNPN, CDR2 SVGIG (reference sequence). Between the trimmed V and J ends, which lost 2 bases and 6 bases, there was a span of 20 bases. The CDR3 is CAWSPPGTLFFEQYF. CDR3 sequence (DNA): TGTGCCTGGAGTCCACCCGGGACCCTATTTTTCGAGCAGTACTTC. Combining the CDR3 with reference TRBV30 and TRBJ2-7 gives the whole variable domain SQTIHQWPATLVQPVGSPLSLECTVEGTSNPNLYWYRQAAGRGLQLLFYSVGIGQISSEVPQNLSASRPQDRQFILSSKKLLLSDSGFYLCAWSPPGTLFFEQYFGPGTRLTVT.

The chain combines TRBV30 with TRBJ1-1; the D is unclear. In germline, CDR1 is GTSNPN, CDR2 SVGIG (reference sequence). The CDR3 is made up of 13 amino acids. The ends were cut back, 2 bases at V and 1 base at J, with 8 bases in the middle. The CDR3 loop is CAWSSAGNTEAFF. The CDR3 nucleotides read TGTGCCTGGAGTTCCGCAGGGAACACTGAAGCTTTCTTT.

This clonotype has just a few counts. The chain links TRBV20-1 to TRBJ2-7; the match to TRBD1 covers 9 bases. This CDR3 contains 14 residues. J was trimmed by 5 bases and V by 5 bases; bases with no gene match: 10. Germline V gene sequence: CDR1 DFQATT, CDR2 SNEGSKA (reference sequence). The CDR3 spells CSAYRDRENDEQYF. CDR3 bases: TGCAGTGCTTACCGGGACAGGGAAAACGACGAGCAGTACTTC.

The chain is built from TRBV20-1 and TRBJ2-3; 10 bases are shared with TRBD2. V lost 2 bases, J lost 2 bases, and 10 bases stayed unmatched. Germline values: CDR1 DFQATT, CDR2 SNEGSKA (reference sequence). This CDR3 comprises 17 residues. CDR3 amino acids: CSARRGVGLADTDTQYF. The DNA for the CDR3 is TGCAGTGCTAGACGGGGTGTCGGACTAGCGGACACAGATACGCAGTATTTT.

This clonotype was recorded at least ten times. The chain combines TRBV5-5 with TRBJ1-5; D is undetermined. CDR3 length equals 14 residues. V was pared by 5 bases and J by 7 bases, with 16 bases between. CDR1 is SGHKS and CDR2 is YYEKEE in the germline V gene (reference sequence). DNA of the CDR3: TGTGCCAGCAGTTTTGCCATTGAAGGACAGCCCCAGCATTTT. Translating gives CASSFAIEGQPQHF.

This chain uses TRBV7-9 with TRBJ1-4; D is uncertain. V was pared by 5 bases and J by 8 bases, with 9 bases between. Looked up from germline, CDR1 is SEHNR and CDR2 is FQNEAQ (reference sequence). This CDR3 comprises 12 residues. The CDR3 spells CASSASSEKLFF. The CDR3 DNA sequence: TGTGCCAGCAGCGCGTCGTCGGAAAAACTGTTTTTT.

The genes are TRBV20-1 and TRBJ2-7, with 7 bases fitting TRBD1. This CDR3 is built from 14 residues. The V segment lost 3 bases and the J segment 3 bases; nucleotides outside the gene matches: 8. Looked up from germline, CDR1 is DFQATT and CDR2 is SNEGSKA (reference sequence). Written as DNA, the CDR3 is TGCAGTGCTAGCCTTAGACAGGGATTCTACGAGCAGTACTTC. It yields the protein CSASLRQGFYEQYF.